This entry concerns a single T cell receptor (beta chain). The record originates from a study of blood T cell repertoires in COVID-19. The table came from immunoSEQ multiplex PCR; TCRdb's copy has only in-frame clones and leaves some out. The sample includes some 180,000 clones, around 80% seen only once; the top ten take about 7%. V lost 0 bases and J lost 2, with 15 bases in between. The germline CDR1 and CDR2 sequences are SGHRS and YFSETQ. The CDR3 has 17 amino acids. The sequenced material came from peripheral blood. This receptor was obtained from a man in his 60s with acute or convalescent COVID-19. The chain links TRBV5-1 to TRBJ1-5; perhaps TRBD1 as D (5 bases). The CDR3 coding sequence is TGCGCCAGCAGCTTGGTACCCCAGGGATCACGCAATCAGCCCCAGCATTTT. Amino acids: CASSLVPQGSRNQPQHF. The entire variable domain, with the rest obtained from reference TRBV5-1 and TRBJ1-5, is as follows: KAGVTQTPRYLIKTRGQQVTLSCSPISGHRSVSWYQQTPGQGLQFLFEYFSETQRNKGNFPGRFSGRQFSNSRSEMNVSTLELGDSALYLCASSLVPQGSRNQPQHFGDGTRLSIL.